The sequence of this TCR beta chain was determined in a study of shared clonotypes between healthy human individuals. About the study: CD4 naive cells filled three plates per donor, CD4 memory three, CD8 naive two and CD8 memory one. General study results and limits: Clonotype sharing across four donors was observed for about 5.2% of naive CD4 clonotypes. Clonotypes which were not shared had lower generation probabilities than clonotypes that all four donors shared.

This CDR3 region has 16 residues. The V end was cut by 3 bases, the J end by 9 bases, with 24 bases between. The germline V gene has CDR1 SGDLS and CDR2 YYNGEE. The method was immunoSEQ multiplex PCR; TCRdb's version includes in-frame clones alone and lacks a portion of them. Among about 2.1 million clones, 80% to 95% were seen once, and the ten largest hold more than 1.5%. CD45RO-negative, CCR7-selected cells formed the naive CD8 fraction, which excluded terminally differentiated effector memory CD45RA+ cells. As regards this clone: The antigen is not known.

Sequencing used naive CD8+ T cells from PBMCs. The V gene is TRBV9, the J gene TRBJ1-2; D uncertain. This receptor was identified in a man between 18 and 35 years old in good health. Some clones in this sample may be carry-over from other donors' samples. CDR3 region: CASSATGSSVPRSYTF. In DNA form, the CDR3 reads TGTGCCAGCAGCGCAACGGGGTCCAGTGTCCCGCGGAGCTACACCTTC.